This record concerns one T cell receptor (beta chain) sequence. Here immunoSEQ multiplex PCR was the method, and the copy in TCRdb shows in-frame clones only, minus some. The data show about 140,000 clones, about 80% seen once. The CDR3 loop spans 15 amino acids. J lost 3 bases, V lost 5 bases, and 6 bases had no gene match. CDR1 and CDR2 (germline): SEHNR, FQNEAQ (reference sequence). This record belongs to a study of blood T cell repertoires in COVID-19. This clonotype was sampled from a woman aged 45-60 years who had recovered from COVID-19. Specimen: PBMCs or T cells enriched from blood (not recorded which). The rearrangement uses TRBV7-9 and TRBJ2-3; 9 positions agree with TRBD1. The CDR3 region is CASSPRDRVTDTQYF. The CDR3 bases are TGTGCCAGCAGCCCGAGGGACAGGGTGACAGATACGCAGTATTTT.